This TCR beta chain was obtained from a study of blood T cell repertoires in COVID-19. Overall study: COVID-19 samples from acute and convalescent phases originated in the United States, Italy and Spain. From T cells, B-cell-depleted T cells, or PBMCs came the material, which was cDNA or gDNA.

The ends lost 2 bases at V and 7 bases at J; junction bases unmatched: 2. This CDR3 region has 13 residues. In germline, CDR1 is SGHDT, CDR2 YYEEEE. TCRdb's copy holds only in-frame clones and misses some; the assay was immunoSEQ multiplex PCR. The sample records approximately 100,000 clones, 85% being singletons. Sequencing used peripheral blood. The sequence came from a man older than 75 with acute or convalescent COVID-19. The V gene is TRBV5-6, the J gene TRBJ1-2; 10 bases fit TRBD1. Here the CDR3 reads CASSLGQGGGYTF. CDR3 bases: TGTGCCAGCAGCTTAGGACAGGGGGGTGGCTACACCTTC.